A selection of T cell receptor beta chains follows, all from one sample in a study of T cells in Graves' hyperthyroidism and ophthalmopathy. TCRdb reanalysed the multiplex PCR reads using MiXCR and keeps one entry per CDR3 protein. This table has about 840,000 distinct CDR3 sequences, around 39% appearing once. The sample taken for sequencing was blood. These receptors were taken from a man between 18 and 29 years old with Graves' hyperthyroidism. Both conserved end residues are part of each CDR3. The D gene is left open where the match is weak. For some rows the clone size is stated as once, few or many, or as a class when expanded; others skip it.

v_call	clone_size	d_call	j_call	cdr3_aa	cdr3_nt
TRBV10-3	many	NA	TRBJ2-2	CAISGGNTGELFF	TGTGCCATCAGTGGGGGGAACACCGGGGAGCTGTTTTTT
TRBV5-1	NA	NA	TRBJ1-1	CASSPPGSPNTEAFF	TGCGCCAGCAGCCCTCCGGGATCACCGAACACTGAAGCTTTCTTT
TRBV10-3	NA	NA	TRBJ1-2	CAITEDSRYGYTF	TGTGCCATCACTGAGGACAGCCGCTATGGCTACACCTTC
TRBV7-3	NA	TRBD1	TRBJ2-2	CASSPDRGYTGELFF	TGTGCCAGCTCACCGGACAGGGGATACACCGGGGAGCTGTTTTTT
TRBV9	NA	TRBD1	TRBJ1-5	CASSHGQGSNQPQHF	TGTGCCAGCAGCCATGGACAGGGGAGCAATCAGCCCCAGCATTTT
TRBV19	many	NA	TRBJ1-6	CASKWEGNSPLHF	TGTGCCAGTAAGTGGGAGGGGAATTCACCCCTCCACTTT
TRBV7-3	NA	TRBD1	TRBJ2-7	CASSPRDRGKEQYF	TGTGCCAGCAGCCCCCGGGACAGGGGAAAGGAGCAGTACTTC
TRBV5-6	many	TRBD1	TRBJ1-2	CASSLAPGGYTF	TGTGCCAGCAGCTTGGCGCCAGGGGGATACACCTTC
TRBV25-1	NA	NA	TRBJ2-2	CASSWELANTGELFF	TGTGCCAGCAGTTGGGAACTAGCCAACACCGGGGAGCTGTTTTTT
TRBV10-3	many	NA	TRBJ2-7	CAISDGVPEQYF	TGTGCCATCAGTGATGGAGTGCCCGAGCAGTACTTC
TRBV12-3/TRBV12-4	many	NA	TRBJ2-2	CASSPEGTGELFF	TGTGCCAGCAGTCCGGAGGGCACCGGGGAGCTGTTTTTT
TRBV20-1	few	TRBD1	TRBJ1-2	CSATGGYYGYTF	TGCAGTGCTACAGGGGGCTACTATGGCTACACCTTC
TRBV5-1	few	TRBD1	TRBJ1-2	CASSLGTGAYGYTF	TGCGCCAGTTCTCTCGGAACAGGGGCCTATGGCTACACCTTC
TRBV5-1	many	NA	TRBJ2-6	CASSHPDGSGPTSGANVLTF	TGCGCCAGCAGTCATCCGGACGGCTCGGGGCCCACCTCTGGGGCCAACGTCCTGACTTTC